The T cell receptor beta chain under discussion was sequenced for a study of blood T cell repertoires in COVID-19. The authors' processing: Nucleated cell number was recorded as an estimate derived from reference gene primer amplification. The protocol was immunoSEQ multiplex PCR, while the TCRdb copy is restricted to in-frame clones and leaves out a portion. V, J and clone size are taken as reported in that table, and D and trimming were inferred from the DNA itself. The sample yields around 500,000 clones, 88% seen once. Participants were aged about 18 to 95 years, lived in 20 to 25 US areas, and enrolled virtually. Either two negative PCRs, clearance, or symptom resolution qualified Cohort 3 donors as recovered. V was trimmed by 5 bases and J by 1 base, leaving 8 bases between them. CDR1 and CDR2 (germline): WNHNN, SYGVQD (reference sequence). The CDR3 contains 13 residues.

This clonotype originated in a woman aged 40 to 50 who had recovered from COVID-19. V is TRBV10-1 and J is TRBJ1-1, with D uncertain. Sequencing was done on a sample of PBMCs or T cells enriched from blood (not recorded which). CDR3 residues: CASSKNRNTEAFF. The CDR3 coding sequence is TGCGCCAGCAGTAAGAACAGGAACACTGAAGCTTTCTTT.